This TCR beta chain emerged from a study of sequential checkpoint blockade in melanoma (dated by TCRdb to the late 2010s). Background for the entire study: Patients were randomized 1:1 to first-line nivolumab followed by ipilimumab (arm A) or ipilimumab followed by nivolumab (arm B). Maintenance nivolumab was given following each of the two trial sequences.

The immunoSEQ Assay was used to immunosequence TCRbeta CDR3 regions from genomic DNA. Prior to high-throughput sequencing, genomic DNA was amplified by bias-controlled multiplex PCR. On the study's bioinformatics: To quantify the absolute abundance of each unique TCRbeta CDR3 region, the sequences were collapsed and filtered. Clonality was defined as 1 minus Pielou's evenness and was calculated using productive rearrangements only. A previously published method was used to identify clones whose frequencies were significantly greater in on-treatment samples than in baseline samples. TCRdb provides this immuneACCESS table in a form limited to in-frame rearrangements. Some clones are lacking; in checked studies, under half of them reflect an unresolved V gene, and why the rest are absent is not known. V, J and clone size are those of that table, while D and trimming were read from the DNA. For this sample there are about 13,000 clones; 82% appear just once. Together, the top ten hold roughly 29% of the sample.

Overall study outcomes, separate from this receptor: Larger, independent patient cohorts are needed to validate the response-prediction model that combines TCR metrics and mutation burden.

From cysteine to phenylalanine, the CDR3 is 14 amino acids long. Only CDR3 DNA remains: 42 bases, in frame from the first base. Relative to germline, V is 2 bases shorter and J is 4 bases shorter, with 10 bases between their ends. The germline V gene yields SGHDT for CDR1 and YYEEEE for CDR2. The treatment or condition label of this sample denotes: randomized to nivolumab then ipilimumab (arm A) or the reverse (arm B). None of the patients in the trial had previously been given DNA-damaging chemotherapy. On a FACS Aria II flow cytometer, live CD3+CD8+ cells that were negative for CD19 and CD56 were sorted from thawed PBMCs. CheckMate 064, a randomized, open-label phase II trial of sequential checkpoint blockade, was the source of the samples, all of which came from patients with melanoma. Peripheral blood mononuclear cells were collected by leukapheresis, purified with Ficoll-Paque, and frozen in human serum with roughly 9.9% DMSO. Immediately after sorting, the purity of sorted blood CD3+CD8+ cells was verified to be >95%, after which DNA was extracted.

Comments on this clone: No antigen is known for it. Base qualities are missing; no much larger clone stands one base away.

Specimen: CD8+ T cells sorted from blood (inferred from file names), collected from a patient given nivolumab and ipilimumab in sequence. This TCR was recovered from a human donor with melanoma. This receptor chain uses TRBV5-6 and TRBJ1-5; TRBD1 is possibly the D segment (6 matching bases). The DNA is as follows: TGTGCCAGCAGCTTAGGGGACACAAATCAGCCCCAGCATTTT. This sequence encodes CASSLGDTNQPQHF.